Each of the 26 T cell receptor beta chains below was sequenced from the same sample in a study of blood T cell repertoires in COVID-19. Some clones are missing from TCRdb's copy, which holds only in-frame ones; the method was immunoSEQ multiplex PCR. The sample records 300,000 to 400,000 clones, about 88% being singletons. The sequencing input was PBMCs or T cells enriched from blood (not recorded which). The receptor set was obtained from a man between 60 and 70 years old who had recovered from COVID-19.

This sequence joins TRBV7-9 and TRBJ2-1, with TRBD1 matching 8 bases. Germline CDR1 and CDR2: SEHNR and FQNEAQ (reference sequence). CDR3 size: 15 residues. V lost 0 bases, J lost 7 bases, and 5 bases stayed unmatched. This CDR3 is CASSLAQGALNEQFF. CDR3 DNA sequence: TGTGCCAGCAGCTTAGCCCAGGGGGCCTTAAATGAGCAGTTCTTC.

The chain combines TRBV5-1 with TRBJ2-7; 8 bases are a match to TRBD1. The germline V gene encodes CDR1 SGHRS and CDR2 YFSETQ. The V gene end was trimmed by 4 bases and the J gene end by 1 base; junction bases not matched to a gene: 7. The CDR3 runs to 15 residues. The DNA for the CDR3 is TGCGCCAGCAGCGCGGACAGGGTAGGTTCCTACGAGCAGTACTTC. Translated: CASSADRVGSYEQYF. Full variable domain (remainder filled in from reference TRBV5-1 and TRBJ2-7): KAGVTQTPRYLIKTRGQQVTLSCSPISGHRSVSWYQQTPGQGLQFLFEYFSETQRNKGNFPGRFSGRQFSNSRSEMNVSTLELGDSALYLCASSADRVGSYEQYFGPGTRLTVT.

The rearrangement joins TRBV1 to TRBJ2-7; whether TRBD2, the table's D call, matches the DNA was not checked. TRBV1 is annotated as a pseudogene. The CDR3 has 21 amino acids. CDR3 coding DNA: TGCACCAGCAGCCAAGATCAGGGGGGGACTAGCGGCCCTAACCCCCCCCACGAGCAGTACTTC. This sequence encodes CTSSQDQGGTSGPNPPHEQYF.

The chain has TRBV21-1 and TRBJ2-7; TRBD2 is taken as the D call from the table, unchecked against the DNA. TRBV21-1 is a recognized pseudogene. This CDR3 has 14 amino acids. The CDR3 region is CASSKVSVSYEQYF. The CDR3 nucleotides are TGTGCCAGCAGCAAAGTCTCGGTTTCCTACGAGCAGTACTTC.

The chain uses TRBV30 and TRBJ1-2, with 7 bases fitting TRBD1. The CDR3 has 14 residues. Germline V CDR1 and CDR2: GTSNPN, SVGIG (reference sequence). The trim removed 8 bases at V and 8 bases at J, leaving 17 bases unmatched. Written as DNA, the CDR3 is TGTGCCCAGGGGACAGCCGCCGCCTCGAGGGGCTACACCTTC. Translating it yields CAQGTAAASRGYTF.

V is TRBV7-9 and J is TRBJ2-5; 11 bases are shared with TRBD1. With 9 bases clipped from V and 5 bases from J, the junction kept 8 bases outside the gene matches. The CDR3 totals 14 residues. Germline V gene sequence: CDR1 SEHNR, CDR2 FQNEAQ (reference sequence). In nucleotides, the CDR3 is TGTGCCAGTATCCGGGACAGGGGGTCGGAGACCCAGTACTTC. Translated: CASIRDRGSETQYF.

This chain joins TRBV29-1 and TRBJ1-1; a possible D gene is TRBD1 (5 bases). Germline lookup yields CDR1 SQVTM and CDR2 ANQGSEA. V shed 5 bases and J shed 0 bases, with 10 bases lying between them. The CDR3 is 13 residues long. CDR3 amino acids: CSVQGLMNTEAFF. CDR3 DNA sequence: TGCAGCGTTCAGGGATTGATGAACACTGAAGCTTTCTTT.

Written as DNA, the CDR3 is TGCGCCAGCAGCTTGGGACAGGGGGCCGGGGAGCTGTTTTTT. Its protein product is CASSLGQGAGELFF. The chain recombines TRBV5-1 with TRBJ2-2, with 9 bases that match TRBD1. This CDR3 has 14 amino acids. Germline V gives CDR1 SGHRS, CDR2 YFSETQ. The junction had 0 bases not matched to a gene; V was cut back by 0 bases and J by 6 bases.

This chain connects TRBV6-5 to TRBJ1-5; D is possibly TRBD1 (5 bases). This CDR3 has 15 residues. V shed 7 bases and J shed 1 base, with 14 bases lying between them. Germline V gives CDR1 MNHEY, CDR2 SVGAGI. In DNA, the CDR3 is TGTGCCAGCACCCCGTCGGGGGGAAGCAATCAGCCCCAGCATTTT. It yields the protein CASTPSGGSNQPQHF.

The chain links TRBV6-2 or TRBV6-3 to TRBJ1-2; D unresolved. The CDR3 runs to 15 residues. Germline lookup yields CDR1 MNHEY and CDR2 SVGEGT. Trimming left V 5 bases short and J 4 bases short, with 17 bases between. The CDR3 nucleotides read TGTGCCAGCAGTACCCGGACGGGAACTAGCTATGGCTACACCTTC. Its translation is CASSTRTGTSYGYTF.

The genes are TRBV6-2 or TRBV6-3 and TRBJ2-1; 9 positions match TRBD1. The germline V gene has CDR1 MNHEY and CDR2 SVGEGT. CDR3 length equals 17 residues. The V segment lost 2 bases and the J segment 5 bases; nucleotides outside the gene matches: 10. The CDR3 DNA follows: TGTGCCAGCAGTTACCCGGGACAGGGCCGTGCCAACAATGAGCAGTTCTTC. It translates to CASSYPGQGRANNEQFF.

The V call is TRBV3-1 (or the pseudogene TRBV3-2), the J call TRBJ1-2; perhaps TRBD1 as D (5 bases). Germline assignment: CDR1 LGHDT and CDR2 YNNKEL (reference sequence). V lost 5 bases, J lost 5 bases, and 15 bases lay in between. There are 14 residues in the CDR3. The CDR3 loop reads CASSATGLAYGYTF. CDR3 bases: TGTGCCAGCAGCGCCACAGGCCTGGCGTATGGCTACACCTTC.

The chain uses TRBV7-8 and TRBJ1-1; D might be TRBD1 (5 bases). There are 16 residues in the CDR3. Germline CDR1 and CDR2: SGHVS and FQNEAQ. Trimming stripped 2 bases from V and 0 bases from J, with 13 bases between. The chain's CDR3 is CASSLMGRQMNTEAFF. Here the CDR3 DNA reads TGTGCCAGCAGCTTAATGGGTCGACAGATGAACACTGAAGCTTTCTTT.

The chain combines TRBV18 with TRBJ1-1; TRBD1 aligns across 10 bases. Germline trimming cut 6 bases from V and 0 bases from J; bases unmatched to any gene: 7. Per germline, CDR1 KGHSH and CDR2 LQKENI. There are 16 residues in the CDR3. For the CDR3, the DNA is TGTGCCAGCTCCCGCGGGACAGGGGATTTGAACACTGAAGCTTTCTTT. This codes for CASSRGTGDLNTEAFF.

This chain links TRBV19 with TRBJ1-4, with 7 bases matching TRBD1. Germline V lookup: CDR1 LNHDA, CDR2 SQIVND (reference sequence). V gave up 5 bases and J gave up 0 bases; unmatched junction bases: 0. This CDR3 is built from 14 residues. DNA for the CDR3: TGTGCCAGTAGTGGGACAGCAACTAATGAAAAACTGTTTTTT. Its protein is CASSGTATNEKLFF.

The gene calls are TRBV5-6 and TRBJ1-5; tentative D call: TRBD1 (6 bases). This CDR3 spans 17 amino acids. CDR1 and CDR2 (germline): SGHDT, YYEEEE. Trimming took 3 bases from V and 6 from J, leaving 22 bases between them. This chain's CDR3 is CASSSRLGGGISQPQHF. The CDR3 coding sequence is TGTGCCAGCAGCTCACGTTTGGGAGGGGGGATTAGTCAGCCCCAGCATTTT.

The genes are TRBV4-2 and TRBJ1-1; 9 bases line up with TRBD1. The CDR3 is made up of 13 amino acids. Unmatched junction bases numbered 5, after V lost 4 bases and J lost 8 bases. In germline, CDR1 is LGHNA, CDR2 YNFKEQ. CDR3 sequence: CASSLDRGTEAFF. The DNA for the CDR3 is TGTGCCAGCAGCCTGGACAGGGGTACCGAAGCTTTCTTT.

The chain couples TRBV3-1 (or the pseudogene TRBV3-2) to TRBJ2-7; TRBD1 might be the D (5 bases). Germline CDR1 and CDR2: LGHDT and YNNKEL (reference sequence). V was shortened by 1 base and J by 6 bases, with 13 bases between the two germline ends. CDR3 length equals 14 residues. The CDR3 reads CASSQAQGASEQYF. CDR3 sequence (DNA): TGTGCCAGCAGCCAAGCCCAGGGCGCTTCCGAGCAGTACTTC.

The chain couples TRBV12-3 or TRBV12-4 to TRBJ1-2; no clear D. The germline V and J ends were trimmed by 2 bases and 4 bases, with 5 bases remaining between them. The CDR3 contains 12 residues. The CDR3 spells CASSLYGYGYTF. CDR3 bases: TGTGCCAGCAGTTTATACGGCTATGGCTACACCTTC.

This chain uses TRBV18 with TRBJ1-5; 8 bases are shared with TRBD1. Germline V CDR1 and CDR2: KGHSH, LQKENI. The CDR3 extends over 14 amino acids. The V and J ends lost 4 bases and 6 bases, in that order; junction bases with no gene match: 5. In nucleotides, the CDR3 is TGTGCCAGCTCACGGACAGGGTTCGGTCAGCCCCAGCATTTT. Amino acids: CASSRTGFGQPQHF.

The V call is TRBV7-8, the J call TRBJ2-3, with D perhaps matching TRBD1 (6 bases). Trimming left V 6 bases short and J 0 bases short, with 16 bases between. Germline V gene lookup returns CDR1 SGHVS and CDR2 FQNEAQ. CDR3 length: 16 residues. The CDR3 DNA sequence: TGTGCCAGCAGGACCGACAGGACCCCTAGCACAGATACGCAGTATTTT. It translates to CASRTDRTPSTDTQYF. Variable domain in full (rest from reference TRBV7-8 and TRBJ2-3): GAGVSQSPRYKVAKRGQDVALRCDPISGHVSLFWYQQALGQGPEFLTYFQNEAQLDKSGLPSDRFFAERPEGSVSTLKIQRTQQEDSAVYLCASRTDRTPSTDTQYFGPGTRLTVL.

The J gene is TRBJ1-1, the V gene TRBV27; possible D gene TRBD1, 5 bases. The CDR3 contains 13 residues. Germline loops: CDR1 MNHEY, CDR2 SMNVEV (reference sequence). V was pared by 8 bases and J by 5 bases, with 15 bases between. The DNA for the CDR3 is TGTGCCAGCCAACTCCGCGGGGGGACTGAAGCTTTCTTT. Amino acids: CASQLRGGTEAFF.

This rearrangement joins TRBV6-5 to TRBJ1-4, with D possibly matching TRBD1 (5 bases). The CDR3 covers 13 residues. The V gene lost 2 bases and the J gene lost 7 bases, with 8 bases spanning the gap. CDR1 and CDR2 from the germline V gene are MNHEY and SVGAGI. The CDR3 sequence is CASSYQGGEKLFF. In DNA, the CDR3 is TGTGCCAGCAGTTACCAGGGAGGTGAAAAACTGTTTTTT.

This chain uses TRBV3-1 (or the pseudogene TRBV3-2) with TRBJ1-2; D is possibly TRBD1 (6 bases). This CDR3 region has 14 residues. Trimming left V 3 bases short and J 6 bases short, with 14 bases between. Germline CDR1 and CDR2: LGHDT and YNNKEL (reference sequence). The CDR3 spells CASSQNRAGDGYTF. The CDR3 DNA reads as TGTGCCAGCAGCCAGAACAGGGCGGGGGATGGCTACACCTTC.

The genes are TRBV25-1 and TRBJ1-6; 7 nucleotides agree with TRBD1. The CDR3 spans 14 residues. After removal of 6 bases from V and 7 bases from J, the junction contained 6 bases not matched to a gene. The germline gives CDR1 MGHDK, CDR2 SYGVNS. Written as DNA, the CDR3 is TGTGCCAGCAGCAGGGGGTTAGGCAATTCACCCCTCCACTTT. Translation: CASSRGLGNSPLHF.

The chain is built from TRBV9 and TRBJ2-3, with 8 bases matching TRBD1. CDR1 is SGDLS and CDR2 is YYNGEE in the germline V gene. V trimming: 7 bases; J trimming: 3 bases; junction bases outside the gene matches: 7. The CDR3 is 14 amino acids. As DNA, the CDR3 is TGTGCCAGCTCGGACAGGGCGCAAACAGATACGCAGTATTTT. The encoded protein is CASSDRAQTDTQYF.